This T cell receptor beta chain was obtained from a study of blood T cell repertoires in COVID-19. Study background: Researchers got acute and convalescent COVID-19 samples from the United States, Italy and Spain. T cells, B-cell-depleted T cells, or PBMCs supplied cDNA or gDNA.

Trimming left V 4 bases short and J 5 bases short, with 12 bases between. The germline CDR1 and CDR2 sequences are MNHEY and SMNVEV (reference sequence). The CDR3 has 14 amino acids. The table came from immunoSEQ multiplex PCR; TCRdb's copy has only in-frame clones and leaves some out. The data contain about 170,000 clones, approximately 86% of them singletons. This chain uses TRBV27 with TRBJ1-5; tentative D call: TRBD1 (5 bases). The source is a man aged 65 to 85 with acute or convalescent COVID-19. The specimen was peripheral blood. CDR3 region: CASSSHGGDQPQHF. Written as DNA, the CDR3 is TGTGCCAGCAGTTCACACGGAGGGGATCAGCCCCAGCATTTT.